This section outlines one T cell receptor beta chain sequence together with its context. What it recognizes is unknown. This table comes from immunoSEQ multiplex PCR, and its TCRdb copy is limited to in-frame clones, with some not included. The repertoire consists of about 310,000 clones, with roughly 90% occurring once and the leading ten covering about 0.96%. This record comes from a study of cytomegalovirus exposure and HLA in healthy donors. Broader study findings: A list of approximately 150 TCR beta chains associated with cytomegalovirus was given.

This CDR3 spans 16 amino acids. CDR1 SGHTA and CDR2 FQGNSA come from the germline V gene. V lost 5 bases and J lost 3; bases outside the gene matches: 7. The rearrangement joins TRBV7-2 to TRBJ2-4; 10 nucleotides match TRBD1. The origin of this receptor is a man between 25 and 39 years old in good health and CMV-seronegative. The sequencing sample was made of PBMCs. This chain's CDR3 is CASSPRQGAIKNIQYF. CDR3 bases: TGTGCCAGCAGCCCGCGACAGGGGGCGATCAAAAACATTCAGTACTTC.